The 9 T cell receptor beta chains in this list originate from one sample, sequenced in a study of T cells expressing NK-cell markers (dated by TCRdb to between 2020 and 2021). The library was prepared using 5' RACE. Sequencing used an Illumina HiSeq 2000. Based on TCRdb reprocessing of the reads, there is one entry per CDR3 protein sequence, and DNA is missing. This sample's table lists about 2,200 distinct CDR3 sequences. Roughly 69% of the sample lies in the top ten. What was sequenced was blood T cells: a sorted CD56 or NKG2C T cell subset, CD4+ or CD8+ T cells, or bulk PBMC T cells (not recorded which). The origin of the receptors is a woman between 18 and 30 years old in good health. Donor details come from another sample of the same person, matched by shared clones.

The V and J genes are TRBV15 and TRBJ1-5. This CDR3 contains 16 residues. The germline gives CDR1 LNHNV, CDR2 YYDKDF (reference sequence). Here the CDR3 reads CATSPYGTSERKPQHF.

The rearrangement uses TRBV7-3 and TRBJ1-6; with no DNA, the TCRdb D assignment of TRBD1 cannot be verified. CDR1 is SGHTA and CDR2 is FQGTGA in the germline V gene. The CDR3 spans 14 residues. CDR3 sequence reads: CASSLTGDGSPLHF.

The CDR3 region is CASSDIAGNQETQYF. V and J are TRBV6-1 and TRBJ2-5; TCRdb selects TRBD2, and the lack of DNA leaves this call unchecked. CDR1 and CDR2 from the germline V gene are MNHNS and SASEGT. CDR3 length: 15 amino acids.

This sequence joins TRBV20-1 and TRBJ2-3; TCRdb designates TRBD1, a call that cannot be tested without DNA. This CDR3 comprises 14 residues. Germline CDR1 is DFQATT and CDR2 is SNEGSKA (reference sequence). CDR3 sequence reads: CSARRGGDPDTQYF.

V usage is TRBV6-2 or TRBV6-3 and J usage is TRBJ2-1; TCRdb outputs TRBD1, but without DNA this stays unchecked. CDR3 length: 14 amino acids. Germline-derived CDR1 and CDR2 are MNHEY and SVGEGT. CDR3 protein: CASSSGIEGDEQFF.

The rearrangement links TRBV7-9 to TRBJ2-1. The CDR3 loop spans 13 amino acids. Germline values: CDR1 SEHNR, CDR2 FQNEAQ (reference sequence). The CDR3 protein is CASSLGSRNEQFF. Together with reference TRBV7-9 and TRBJ2-1, the CDR3 gives the full variable domain: DTGVSQNPRHKITKRGQNVTFRCDPISEHNRLYWYRQTLGQGPEFLTYFQNEAQLEKSRLLSDRFSAERPKGSFSTLEIQRTEQGDSAMYLCASSLGSRNEQFFGPGTRLTVL.

The chain links TRBV6-1 to TRBJ1-2; TCRdb outputs TRBD1, but without DNA this stays unchecked. There are 13 residues in the CDR3. The germline CDR1 and CDR2 sequences are MNHNS and SASEGT. CDR3 residues: CASSPGVPDGYTF.

The V gene is TRBV12-3 or TRBV12-4, the J gene TRBJ1-2; absent DNA, TCRdb's TRBD1 call cannot be checked. This CDR3 has 13 residues. The chain's CDR3 is CASRGREVWRLTF.

The chain links TRBV7-8 to TRBJ2-1; TCRdb designates TRBD2, a call that cannot be tested without DNA. CDR3 length equals 17 residues. Germline V gene sequence: CDR1 SGHVS, CDR2 FQNEAQ. The CDR3 reads CASSRLTSGESYNEQFF.